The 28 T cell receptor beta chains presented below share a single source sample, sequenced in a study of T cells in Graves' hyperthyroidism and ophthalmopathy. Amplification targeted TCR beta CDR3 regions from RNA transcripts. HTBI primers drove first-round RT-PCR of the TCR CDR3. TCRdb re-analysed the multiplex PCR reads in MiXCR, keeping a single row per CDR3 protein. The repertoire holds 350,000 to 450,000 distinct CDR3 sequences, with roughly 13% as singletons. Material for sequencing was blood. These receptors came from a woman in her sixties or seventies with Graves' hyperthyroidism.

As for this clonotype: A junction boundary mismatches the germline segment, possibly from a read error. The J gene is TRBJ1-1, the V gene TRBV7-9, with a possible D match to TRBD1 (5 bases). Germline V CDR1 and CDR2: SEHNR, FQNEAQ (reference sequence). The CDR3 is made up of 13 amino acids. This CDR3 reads CASGLRGDTEAFF. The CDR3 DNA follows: TGTGCCAGCGGCTTAAGAGGGGACACTGAAGCTTTCTTT.

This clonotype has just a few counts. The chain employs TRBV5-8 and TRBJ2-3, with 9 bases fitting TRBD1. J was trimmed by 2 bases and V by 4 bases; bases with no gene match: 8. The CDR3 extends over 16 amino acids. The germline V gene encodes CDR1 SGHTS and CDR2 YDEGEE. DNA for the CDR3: TGTGCCAGCAGCACCGGGACAGGGCGATCCACAGATACGCAGTATTTT. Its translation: CASSTGTGRSTDTQYF.

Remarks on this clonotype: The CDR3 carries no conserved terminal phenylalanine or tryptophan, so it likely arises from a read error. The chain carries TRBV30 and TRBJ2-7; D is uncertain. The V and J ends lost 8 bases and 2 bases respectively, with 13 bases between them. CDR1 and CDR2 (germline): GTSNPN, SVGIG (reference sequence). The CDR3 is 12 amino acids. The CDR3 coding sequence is TGTGCCGTGGATCGCGCGACCTACGAGCAGTACCTC. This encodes CAVDRATYEQYL.

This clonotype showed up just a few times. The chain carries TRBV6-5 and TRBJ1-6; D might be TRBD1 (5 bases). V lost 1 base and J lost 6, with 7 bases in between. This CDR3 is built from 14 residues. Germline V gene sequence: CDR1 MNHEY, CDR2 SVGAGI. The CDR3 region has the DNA TGTGCCAGCAGTTACTTTGGGACTAATTCACCCCTCCACTTT. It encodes CASSYFGTNSPLHF.

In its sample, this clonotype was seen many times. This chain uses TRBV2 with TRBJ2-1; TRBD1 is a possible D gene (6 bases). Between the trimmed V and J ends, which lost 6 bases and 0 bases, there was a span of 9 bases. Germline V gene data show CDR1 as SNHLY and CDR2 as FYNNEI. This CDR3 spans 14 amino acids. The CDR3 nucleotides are TGTGCCAGCAGGGACAGTAGCTCCTACAATGAGCAGTTCTTC. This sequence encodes CASRDSSSYNEQFF.

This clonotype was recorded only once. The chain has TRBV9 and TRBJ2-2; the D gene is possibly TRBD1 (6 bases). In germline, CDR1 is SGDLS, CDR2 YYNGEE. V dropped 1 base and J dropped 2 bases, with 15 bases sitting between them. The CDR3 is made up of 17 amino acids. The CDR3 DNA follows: TGTGCCAGCAGCGTAAAGTCAGGGGTGAGAAACACCGGGGAGCTGTTTTTT. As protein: CASSVKSGVRNTGELFF.

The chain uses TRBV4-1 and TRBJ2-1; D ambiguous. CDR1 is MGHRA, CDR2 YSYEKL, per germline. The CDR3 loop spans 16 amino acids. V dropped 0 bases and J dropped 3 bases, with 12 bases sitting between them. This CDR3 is CASSQEALLDYNEQFF. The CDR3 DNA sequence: TGCGCCAGCAGCCAAGAGGCGTTGCTTGACTACAATGAGCAGTTCTTC.

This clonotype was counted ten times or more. DNA of the CDR3: TGCGCCAGCAGCTTGGCGCTGGACGGGGGGGAGCAGTTCTTC. Protein product: CASSLALDGGEQFF. The gene calls are TRBV5-1 and TRBJ2-1; TRBD2 matches at 7 bases. This CDR3 comprises 14 residues. Germline lookup yields CDR1 SGHRS and CDR2 YFSETQ. Unmatched junction bases numbered 7, after V lost 0 bases and J lost 10 bases.

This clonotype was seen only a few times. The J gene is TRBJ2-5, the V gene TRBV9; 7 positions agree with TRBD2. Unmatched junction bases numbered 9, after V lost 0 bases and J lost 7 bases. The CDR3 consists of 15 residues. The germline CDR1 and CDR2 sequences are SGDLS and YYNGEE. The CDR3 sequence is CASSVEGLPSGTQYF. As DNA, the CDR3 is TGTGCCAGCAGCGTAGAGGGACTACCCTCGGGGACCCAGTACTTC.

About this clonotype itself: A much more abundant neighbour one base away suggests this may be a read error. The DNA of the CDR3 is TGTGCCAGCAGCCCGGCACACGGGGGCGGGCAGTACTTC. This translates into CASSPAHGGGQYF. V and J are TRBV11-2 and TRBJ2-7; the D gene could be TRBD1 or TRBD2 (6 bases each). V was clipped by 5 bases and J by 9 bases, with 17 bases between them. This CDR3 spans 13 amino acids. Germline CDR1 is SGHAT and CDR2 is FQNNGV.

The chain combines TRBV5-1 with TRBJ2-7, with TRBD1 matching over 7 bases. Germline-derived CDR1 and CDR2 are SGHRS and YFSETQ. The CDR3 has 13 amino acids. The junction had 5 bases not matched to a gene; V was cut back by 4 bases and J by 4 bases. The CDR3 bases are TGCGCCAGCAGCACCGGACAGGTGTACGAGCAGTACTTC. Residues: CASSTGQVYEQYF.

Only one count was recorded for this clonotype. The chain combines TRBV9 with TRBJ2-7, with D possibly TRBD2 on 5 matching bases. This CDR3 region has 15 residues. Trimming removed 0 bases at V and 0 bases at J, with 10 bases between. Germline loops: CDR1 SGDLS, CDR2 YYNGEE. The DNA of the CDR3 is TGTGCCAGCAGCGTAGAGGAGGTGAGCTCCTACGAGCAGTACTTC. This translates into CASSVEEVSSYEQYF.

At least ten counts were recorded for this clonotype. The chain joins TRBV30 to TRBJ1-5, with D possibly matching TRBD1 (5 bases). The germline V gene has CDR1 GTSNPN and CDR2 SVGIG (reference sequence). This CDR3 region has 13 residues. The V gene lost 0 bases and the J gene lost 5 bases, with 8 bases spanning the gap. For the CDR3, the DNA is TGTGCCTGGAGTGTAGGGGTTGATCAGCCCCAGCATTTT. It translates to CAWSVGVDQPQHF.

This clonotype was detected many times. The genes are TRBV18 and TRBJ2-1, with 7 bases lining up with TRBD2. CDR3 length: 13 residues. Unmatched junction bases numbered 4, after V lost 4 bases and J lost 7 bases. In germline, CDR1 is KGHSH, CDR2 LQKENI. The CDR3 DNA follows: TGTGCCAGCTCACAAAATAGCGGGAATGAGCAGTTCTTC. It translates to CASSQNSGNEQFF.

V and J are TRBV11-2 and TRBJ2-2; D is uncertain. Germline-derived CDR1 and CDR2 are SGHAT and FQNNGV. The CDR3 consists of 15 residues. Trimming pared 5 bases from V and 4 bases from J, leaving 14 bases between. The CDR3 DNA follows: TGTGCCAGCAGCCAAGATCTACAAGTCACCGGGGAGCTGTTTTTT. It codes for CASSQDLQVTGELFF.

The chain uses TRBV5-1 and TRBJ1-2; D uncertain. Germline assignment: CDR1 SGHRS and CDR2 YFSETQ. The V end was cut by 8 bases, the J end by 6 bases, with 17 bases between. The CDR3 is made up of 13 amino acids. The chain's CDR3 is CASRHTNVDGYTF. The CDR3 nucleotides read TGCGCCAGTAGACACACGAACGTGGATGGCTACACCTTC.

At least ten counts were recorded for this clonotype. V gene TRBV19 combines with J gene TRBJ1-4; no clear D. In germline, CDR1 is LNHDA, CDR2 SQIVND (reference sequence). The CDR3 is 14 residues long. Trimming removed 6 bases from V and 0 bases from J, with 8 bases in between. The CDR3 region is CASSYRTTNEKLFF. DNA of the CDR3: TGTGCCAGTAGCTATCGTACAACTAATGAAAAACTGTTTTTT.

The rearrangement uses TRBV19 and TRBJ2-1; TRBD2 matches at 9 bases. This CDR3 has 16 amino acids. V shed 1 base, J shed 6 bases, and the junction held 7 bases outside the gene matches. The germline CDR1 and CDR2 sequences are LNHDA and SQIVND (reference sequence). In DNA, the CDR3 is TGTGCCAGTAGTATAGGGGGACTAGCCGTAACCAATGAGCAGTTCTTC. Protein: CASSIGGLAVTNEQFF.

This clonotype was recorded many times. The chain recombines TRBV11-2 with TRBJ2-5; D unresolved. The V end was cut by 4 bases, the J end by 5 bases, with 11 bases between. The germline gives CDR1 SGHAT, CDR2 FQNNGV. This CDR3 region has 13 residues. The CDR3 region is CASSSTARETQYF. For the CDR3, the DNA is TGTGCCAGCAGCTCGACGGCTCGGGAGACCCAGTACTTC.

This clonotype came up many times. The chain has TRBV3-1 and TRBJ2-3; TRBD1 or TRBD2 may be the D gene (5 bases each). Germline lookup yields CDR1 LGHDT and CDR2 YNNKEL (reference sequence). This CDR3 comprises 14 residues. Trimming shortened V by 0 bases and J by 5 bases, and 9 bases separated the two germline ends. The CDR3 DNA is TGTGCCAGCAGCCAAGAGGGACGGGGAGATACGCAGTATTTT. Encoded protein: CASSQEGRGDTQYF.

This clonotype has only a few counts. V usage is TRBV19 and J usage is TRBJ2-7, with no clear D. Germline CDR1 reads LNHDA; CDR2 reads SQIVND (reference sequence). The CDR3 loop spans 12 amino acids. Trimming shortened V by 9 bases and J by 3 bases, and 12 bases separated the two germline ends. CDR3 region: CASGAAGYEQYF. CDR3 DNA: TGTGCCAGCGGTGCGGCCGGCTACGAGCAGTACTTC.

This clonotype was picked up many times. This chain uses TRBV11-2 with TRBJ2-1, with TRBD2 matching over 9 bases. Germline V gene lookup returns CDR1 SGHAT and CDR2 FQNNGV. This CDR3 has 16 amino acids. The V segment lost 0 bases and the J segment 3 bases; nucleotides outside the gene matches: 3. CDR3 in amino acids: CASSLDPSGNYNEQFF. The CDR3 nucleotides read TGTGCCAGCAGCTTAGATCCTAGCGGGAACTACAATGAGCAGTTCTTC.

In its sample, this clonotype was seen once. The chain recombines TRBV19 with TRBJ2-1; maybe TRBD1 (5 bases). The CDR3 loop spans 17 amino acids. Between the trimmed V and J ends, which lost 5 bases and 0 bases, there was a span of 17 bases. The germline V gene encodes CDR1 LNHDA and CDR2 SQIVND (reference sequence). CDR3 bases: TGTGCCAGTAGTCAATCAGGGATGGTAAGCTCCTACAATGAGCAGTTCTTC. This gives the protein CASSQSGMVSSYNEQFF.

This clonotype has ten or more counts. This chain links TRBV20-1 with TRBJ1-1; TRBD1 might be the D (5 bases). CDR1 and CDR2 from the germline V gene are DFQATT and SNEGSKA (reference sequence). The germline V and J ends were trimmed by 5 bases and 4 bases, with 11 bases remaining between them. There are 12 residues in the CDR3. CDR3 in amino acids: CSAARVGTEAFF. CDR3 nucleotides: TGCAGTGCTGCCAGGGTAGGCACTGAAGCTTTCTTT.

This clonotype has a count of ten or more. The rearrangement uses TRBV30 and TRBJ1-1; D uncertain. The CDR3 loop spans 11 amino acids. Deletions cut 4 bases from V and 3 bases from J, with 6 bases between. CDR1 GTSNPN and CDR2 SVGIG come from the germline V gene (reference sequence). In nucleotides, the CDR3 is TGTGCCTGGATGGCCGACACTGAAGCTTTCTTT. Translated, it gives CAWMADTEAFF.

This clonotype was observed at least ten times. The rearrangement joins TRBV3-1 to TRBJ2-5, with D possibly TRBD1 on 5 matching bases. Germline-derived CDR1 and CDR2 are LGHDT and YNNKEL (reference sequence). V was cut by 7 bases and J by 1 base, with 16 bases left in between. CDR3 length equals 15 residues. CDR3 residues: CASNLGQGIQETQYF. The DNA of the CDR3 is TGTGCCAGCAACCTTGGTCAGGGAATCCAAGAGACCCAGTACTTC.

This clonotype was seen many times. CDR3 coding DNA: TGTGCCAGCAGCTTGGGGGGGACTAGCGGCGCCTACGAGCAGTACTTC. The encoded protein is CASSLGGTSGAYEQYF. The V call is TRBV7-2, the J call TRBJ2-7, with 11 bases fitting TRBD2. Germline V CDR1 and CDR2: SGHTA, FQGNSA. This CDR3 has 16 residues. With 3 bases clipped from V and 2 bases from J, the junction kept 6 bases outside the gene matches.

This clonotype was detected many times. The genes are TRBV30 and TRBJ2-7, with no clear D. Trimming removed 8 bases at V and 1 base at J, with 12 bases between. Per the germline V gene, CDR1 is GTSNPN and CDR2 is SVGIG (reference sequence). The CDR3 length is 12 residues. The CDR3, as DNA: TGTGCCCACCTGGGGTCATCCTACGAGCAGTACTTC. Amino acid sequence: CAHLGSSYEQYF.